This T cell receptor beta chain was recovered during a study of PD-L1 blockade in urothelial cancer. Study context: Patients' histories included 0 to 3 prior chemotherapy regimens. Whole-study results and caveats: Tumor-associated TCR clones expanded more in blood at 3 weeks in patients with durable benefit.

Time point: pretreatment peripheral blood. Libraries were prepared by immunoSEQ multiplex PCR; TCRdb keeps only in-frame clonotypes and omits some of them. Of more than 35,000 clones listed, approximately 90% were seen once; the top ten hold roughly 12%. A remark on this clone: What it recognizes is unknown.

Losses at the gene ends were 0 bases for V and 4 bases for J; bases not matched to a gene: 2. CDR1 SGHRS and CDR2 YFSETQ come from the germline V gene. The CDR3 runs to 16 residues. The rearrangement joins TRBV5-1 to TRBJ2-1; 12 bases are a match to TRBD2. The sequence derives from a woman in her fifties or sixties with urothelial cancer. The sample was PBMCs, taken around atezolizumab (anti-PD-L1) treatment. CDR3 sequence reads: CASSLATSGGYNEQFF. CDR3 bases: TGCGCCAGCAGCTTGGCGACTAGCGGGGGTTACAATGAGCAGTTCTTC.